These T cell receptor beta chains were read from a single sample in a study of OX40 agonist ivuxolimab in advanced cancers. Clones were sequenced by immunoSEQ multiplex PCR, and TCRdb holds only the in-frame ones, with some missing. The sample gives roughly 71,000 clones, over 80% of which show up once; 0.78% is in the top ten. The sequencing here drew on CD4+ or CD8+ T cells sorted from blood, taken in a trial of the OX40 agonist ivuxolimab. Source of these receptors: an adult with an advanced solid tumor such as melanoma, head and neck, liver or kidney cancer. Both conserved end residues are part of each CDR3.

j_call v_call cdr3_aa
TRBJ2-3 TRBV7-8 CASSSRRGSTDTQYF
TRBJ1-3 TRBV7-8 CASSFGFGTNTIYF
TRBJ2-7 TRBV19 CASSIGRGISYEQYF
TRBJ2-1 TRBV10-1 CASSEYPGDNEQFF
TRBJ1-1 TRBV25-1 CASVSWGEAFF
TRBJ1-2 TRBV5-1 CASSLDGGRRPNYGYTF
TRBJ2-4 TRBV14 CASSQGYAKNIQYF
TRBJ2-7 TRBV27 CASSDRLAGSSRYYEQYF
TRBJ1-5 TRBV28 CASSLWRAYQPQHF
TRBJ2-1 TRBV27 CASSSPTRSYNEQFF
TRBJ1-1 TRBV5-6 CASSLDGTPTVRAFF
TRBJ1-2 TRBV27 CASSLREGYGYTF
TRBJ2-7 TRBV7-2 CASSFRDSYSYEQYF
TRBJ2-5 TRBV7-6 CASSLGPSGGAQYF
TRBJ2-7 TRBV5-6 CASSFGAYEQYF
TRBJ1-1 TRBV28 CASKTGGVTEAFF
TRBJ2-7 TRBV5-1 CASSLTRGSSSYEQYF
TRBJ2-4 TRBV2 CASSAQGGLGGIQYF
TRBJ2-5 TRBV19 CASSTGTGEETQYF
TRBJ1-6 TRBV6-6 CASTQQGLNSPLHF
TRBJ1-1 TRBV18 CASSPLSGSADTEAFF
TRBJ2-7 TRBV6-5 CASSYFGTPPGDEQYF